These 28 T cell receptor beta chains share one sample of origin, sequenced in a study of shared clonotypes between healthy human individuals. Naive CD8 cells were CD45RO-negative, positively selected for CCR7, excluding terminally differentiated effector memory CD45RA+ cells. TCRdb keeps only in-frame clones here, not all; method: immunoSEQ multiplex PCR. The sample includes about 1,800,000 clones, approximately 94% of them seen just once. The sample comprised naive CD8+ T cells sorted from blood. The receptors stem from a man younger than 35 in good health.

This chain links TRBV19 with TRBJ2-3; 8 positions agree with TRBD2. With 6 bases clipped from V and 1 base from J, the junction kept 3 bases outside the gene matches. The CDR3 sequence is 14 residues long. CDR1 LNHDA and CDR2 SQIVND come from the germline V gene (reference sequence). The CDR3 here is CASRLTSGTDTQYF. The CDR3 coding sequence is TGTGCCAGTAGGTTGACTAGCGGCACAGATACGCAGTATTTT.

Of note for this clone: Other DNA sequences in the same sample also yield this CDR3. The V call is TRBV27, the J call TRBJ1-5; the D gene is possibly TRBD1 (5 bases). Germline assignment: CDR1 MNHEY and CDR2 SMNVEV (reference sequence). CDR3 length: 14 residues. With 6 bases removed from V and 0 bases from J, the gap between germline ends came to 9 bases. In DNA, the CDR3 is TGTGCCAGCAGCACAGGTGTTAGCAATCAGCCCCAGCATTTT. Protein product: CASSTGVSNQPQHF.

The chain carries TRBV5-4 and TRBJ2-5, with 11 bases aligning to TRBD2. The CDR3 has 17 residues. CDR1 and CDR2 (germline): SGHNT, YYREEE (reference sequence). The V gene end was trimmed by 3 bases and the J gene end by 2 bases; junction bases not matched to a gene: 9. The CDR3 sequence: CASSWTGSGGEQETQYF. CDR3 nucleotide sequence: TGTGCCAGCAGCTGGACAGGTAGCGGGGGGGAGCAAGAGACCCAGTACTTC. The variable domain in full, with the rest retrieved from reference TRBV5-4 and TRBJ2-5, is ETGVTQSPTHLIKTRGQQVTLRCSSQSGHNTVSWYQQALGQGPQFIFQYYREEENGRGNFPPRFSGLQFPNYSSELNVNALELDDSALYLCASSWTGSGGEQETQYFGPGTRLLVL.

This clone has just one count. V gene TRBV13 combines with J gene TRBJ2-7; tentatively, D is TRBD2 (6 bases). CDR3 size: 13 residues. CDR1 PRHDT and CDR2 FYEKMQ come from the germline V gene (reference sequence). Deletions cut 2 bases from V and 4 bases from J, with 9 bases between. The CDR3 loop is CASSLSGGYEQYF. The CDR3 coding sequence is TGTGCCAGCAGCTTAAGTGGGGGGTACGAGCAGTACTTC. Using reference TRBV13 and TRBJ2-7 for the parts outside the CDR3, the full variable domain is AAGVIQSPRHLIKEKRETATLKCYPIPRHDTVYWYQQGPGQDPQFLISFYEKMQSDKGSIPDRFSAQQFSDYHSELNMSSLELGDSALYFCASSLSGGYEQYFGPGTRLTVT.

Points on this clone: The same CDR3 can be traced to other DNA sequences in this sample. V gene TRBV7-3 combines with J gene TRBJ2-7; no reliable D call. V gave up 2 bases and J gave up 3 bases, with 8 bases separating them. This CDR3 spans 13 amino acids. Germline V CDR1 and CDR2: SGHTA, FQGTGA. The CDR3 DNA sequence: TGTGCCAGCAGCTTAGGGTCAGGCTACGAGCAGTACTTC. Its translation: CASSLGSGYEQYF.

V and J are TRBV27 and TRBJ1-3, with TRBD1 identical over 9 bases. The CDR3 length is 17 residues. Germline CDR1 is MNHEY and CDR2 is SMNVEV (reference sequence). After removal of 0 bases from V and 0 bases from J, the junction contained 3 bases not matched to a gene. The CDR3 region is CASSLSDRGSSGNTIYF. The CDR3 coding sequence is TGTGCCAGCAGTTTATCCGACAGGGGGAGCTCTGGAAACACCATATATTTT.

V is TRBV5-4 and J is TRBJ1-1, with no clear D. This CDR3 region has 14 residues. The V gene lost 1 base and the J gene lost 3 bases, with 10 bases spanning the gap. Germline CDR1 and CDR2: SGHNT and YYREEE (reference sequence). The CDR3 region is CASSLMGSHTEAFF. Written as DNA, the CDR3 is TGTGCCAGCAGCTTGATGGGGTCTCACACTGAAGCTTTCTTT.

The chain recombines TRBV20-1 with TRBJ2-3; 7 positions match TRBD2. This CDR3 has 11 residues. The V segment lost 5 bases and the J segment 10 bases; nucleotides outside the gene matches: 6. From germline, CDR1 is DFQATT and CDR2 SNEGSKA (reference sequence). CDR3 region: CSAVRGGAQYF. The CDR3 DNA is TGCAGTGCTGTCCGCGGGGGTGCGCAGTATTTT.

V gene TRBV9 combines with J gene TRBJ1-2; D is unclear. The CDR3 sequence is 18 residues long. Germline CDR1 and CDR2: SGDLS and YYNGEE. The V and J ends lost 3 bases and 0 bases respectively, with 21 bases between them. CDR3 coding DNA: TGTGCCAGCAGCGCACTTCAGGCGGGGATCTTCCCTAACTATGGCTACACCTTC. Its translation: CASSALQAGIFPNYGYTF.

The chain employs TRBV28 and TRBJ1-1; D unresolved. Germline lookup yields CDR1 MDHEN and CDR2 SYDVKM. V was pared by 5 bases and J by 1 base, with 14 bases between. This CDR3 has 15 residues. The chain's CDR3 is CASSPLWGSNTEAFF. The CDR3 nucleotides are TGTGCCAGCAGTCCCCTTTGGGGATCGAACACTGAAGCTTTCTTT.

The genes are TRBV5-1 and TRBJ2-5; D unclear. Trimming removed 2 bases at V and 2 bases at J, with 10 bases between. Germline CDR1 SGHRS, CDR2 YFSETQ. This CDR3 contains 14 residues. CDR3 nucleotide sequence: TGCGCCAGCAGCTTACTGACAACACAAGAGACCCAGTACTTC. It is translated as CASSLLTTQETQYF.

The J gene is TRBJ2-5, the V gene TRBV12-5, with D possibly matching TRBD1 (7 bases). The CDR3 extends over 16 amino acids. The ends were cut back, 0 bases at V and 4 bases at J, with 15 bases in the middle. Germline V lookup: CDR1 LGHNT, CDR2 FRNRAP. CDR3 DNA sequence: TGTGCTAGTGGTTTGGTACGCGGGACAGAGGGAGAGACCCAGTACTTC. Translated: CASGLVRGTEGETQYF.

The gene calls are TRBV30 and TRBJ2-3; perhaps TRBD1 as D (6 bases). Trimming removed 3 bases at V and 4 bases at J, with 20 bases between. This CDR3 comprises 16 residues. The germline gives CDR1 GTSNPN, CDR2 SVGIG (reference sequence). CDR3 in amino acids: CAWRENQGMWPDTQYF. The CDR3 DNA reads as TGTGCCTGGAGAGAAAACCAGGGGATGTGGCCAGATACGCAGTATTTT.

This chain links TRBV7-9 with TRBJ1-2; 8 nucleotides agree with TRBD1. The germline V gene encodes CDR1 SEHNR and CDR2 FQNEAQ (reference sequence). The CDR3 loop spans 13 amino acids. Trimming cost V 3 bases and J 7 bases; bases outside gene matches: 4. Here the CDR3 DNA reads TGTGCCAGCAGCTTTGGACAGGGCAGTGGCTACACCTTC. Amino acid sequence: CASSFGQGSGYTF.

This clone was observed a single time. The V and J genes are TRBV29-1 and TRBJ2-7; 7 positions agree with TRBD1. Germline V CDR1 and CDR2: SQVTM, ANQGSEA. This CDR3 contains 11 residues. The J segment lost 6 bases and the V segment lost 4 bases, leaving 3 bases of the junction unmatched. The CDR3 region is CSVVAGGEQYF. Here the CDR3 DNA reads TGCAGCGTTGTGGCAGGGGGCGAGCAGTACTTC.

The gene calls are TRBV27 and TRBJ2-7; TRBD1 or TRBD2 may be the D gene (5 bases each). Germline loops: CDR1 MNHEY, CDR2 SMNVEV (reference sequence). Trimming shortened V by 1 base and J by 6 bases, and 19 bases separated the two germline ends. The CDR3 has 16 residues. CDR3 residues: CASSLYSGGSLSEQYF. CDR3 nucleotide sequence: TGTGCCAGCAGTTTATATTCTGGGGGATCCCTCTCCGAGCAGTACTTC.

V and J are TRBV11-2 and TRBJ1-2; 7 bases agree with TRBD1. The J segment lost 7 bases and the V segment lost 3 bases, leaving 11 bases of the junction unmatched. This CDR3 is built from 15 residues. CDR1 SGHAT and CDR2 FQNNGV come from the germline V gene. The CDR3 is CASSFDRDYVSGYTF. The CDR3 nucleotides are TGTGCCAGCAGCTTCGACAGGGATTATGTCTCTGGCTACACCTTC. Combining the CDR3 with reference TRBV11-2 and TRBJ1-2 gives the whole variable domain EAGVAQSPRYKIIEKRQSVAFWCNPISGHATLYWYQQILGQGPKLLIQFQNNGVVDDSQLPKDRFSAERLKGVDSTLKIQPAKLEDSAVYLCASSFDRDYVSGYTFGSGTRLTVV.

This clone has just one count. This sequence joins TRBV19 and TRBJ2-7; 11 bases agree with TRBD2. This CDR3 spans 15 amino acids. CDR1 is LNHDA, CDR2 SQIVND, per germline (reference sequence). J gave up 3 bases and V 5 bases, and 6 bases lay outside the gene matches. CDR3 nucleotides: TGTGCCAGTAGTCCGGGACTAGCGGCTTTCTACGAGCAGTACTTC. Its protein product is CASSPGLAAFYEQYF.

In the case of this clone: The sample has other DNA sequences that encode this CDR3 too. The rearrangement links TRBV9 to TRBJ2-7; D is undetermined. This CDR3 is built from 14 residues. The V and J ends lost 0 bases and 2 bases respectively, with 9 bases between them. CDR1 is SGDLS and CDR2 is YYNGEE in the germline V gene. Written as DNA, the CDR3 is TGTGCCAGCAGCGTAGGTTCCGGAACCTACGAGCAGTACTTC. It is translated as CASSVGSGTYEQYF.

CDR3 protein: CASSDTGGNTEAFF. As DNA, the CDR3 is TGTGCCAGCAGCGACACAGGGGGGAACACTGAAGCTTTCTTT. The J gene is TRBJ1-1, the V gene TRBV9; 8 bases line up with TRBD1. Unmatched junction bases numbered 2, after V lost 3 bases and J lost 1 base. The CDR3 is 14 residues long. CDR1 is SGDLS and CDR2 is YYNGEE in the germline V gene.

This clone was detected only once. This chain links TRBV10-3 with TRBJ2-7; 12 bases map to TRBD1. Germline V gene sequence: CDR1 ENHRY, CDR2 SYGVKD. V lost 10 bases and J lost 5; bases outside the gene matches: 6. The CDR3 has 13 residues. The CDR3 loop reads CATSGTGGDEQYF. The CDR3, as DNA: TGTGCCACCTCCGGGACAGGGGGCGACGAGCAGTACTTC.

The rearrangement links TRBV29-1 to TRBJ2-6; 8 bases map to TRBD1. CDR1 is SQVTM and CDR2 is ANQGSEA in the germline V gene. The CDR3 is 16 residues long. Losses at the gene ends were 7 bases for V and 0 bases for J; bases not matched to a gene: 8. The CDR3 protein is CSATGTGASGANVLTF. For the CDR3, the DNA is TGCAGCGCCACCGGGACAGGAGCCTCTGGGGCCAACGTCCTGACTTTC.

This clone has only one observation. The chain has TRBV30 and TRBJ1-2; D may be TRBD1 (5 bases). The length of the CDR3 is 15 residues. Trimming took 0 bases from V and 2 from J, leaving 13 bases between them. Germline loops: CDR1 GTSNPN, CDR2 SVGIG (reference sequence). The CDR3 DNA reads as TGTGCCTGGAGTGTCGGGGGGTCGGGAAACTATGGCTACACCTTC. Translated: CAWSVGGSGNYGYTF.

The CDR3 region has the DNA TGCGCCAGCAGCCAAGAGAGGGGAGCGGGGCTAGCGGTATACAATGAGCAGTTCTTC. Its translation is CASSQERGAGLAVYNEQFF. This chain uses TRBV4-1 with TRBJ2-1; 7 nucleotides line up with TRBD2. V was clipped by 0 bases and J by 4 bases; unmatched bases: 15. Germline CDR1 and CDR2: MGHRA and YSYEKL. The CDR3 covers 19 residues.

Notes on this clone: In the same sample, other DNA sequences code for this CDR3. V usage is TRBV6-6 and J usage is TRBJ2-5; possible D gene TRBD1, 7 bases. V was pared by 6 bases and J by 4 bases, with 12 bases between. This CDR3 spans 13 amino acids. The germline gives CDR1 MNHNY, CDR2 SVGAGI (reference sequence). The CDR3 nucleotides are TGTGCCAGCAGCCCCAGGGGGGTAGAGACCCAGTACTTC. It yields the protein CASSPRGVETQYF.

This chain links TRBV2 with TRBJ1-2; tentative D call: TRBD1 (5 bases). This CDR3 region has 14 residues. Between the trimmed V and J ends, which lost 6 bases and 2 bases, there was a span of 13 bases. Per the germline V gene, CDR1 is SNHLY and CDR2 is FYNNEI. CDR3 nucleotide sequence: TGTGCCAGCAGGTGGACGACAGACAACTATGGCTACACCTTC. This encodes CASRWTTDNYGYTF.

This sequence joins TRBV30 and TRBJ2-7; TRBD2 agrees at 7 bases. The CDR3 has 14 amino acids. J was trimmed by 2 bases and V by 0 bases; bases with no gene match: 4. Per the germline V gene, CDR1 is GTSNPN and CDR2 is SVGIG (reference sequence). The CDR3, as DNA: TGTGCCTGGAGTGTAGTGGGAGGGACCTACGAGCAGTACTTC. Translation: CAWSVVGGTYEQYF.

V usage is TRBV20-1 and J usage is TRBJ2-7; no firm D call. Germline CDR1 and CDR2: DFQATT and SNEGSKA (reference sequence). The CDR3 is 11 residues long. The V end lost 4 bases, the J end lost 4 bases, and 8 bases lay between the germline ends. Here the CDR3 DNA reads TGCAGTGCTATCTTATTGTACGAGCAGTACTTC. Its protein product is CSAILLYEQYF.